These 19 T cell receptor beta chains share one sample of origin, sequenced in a study of preoperative IRX-2 immunotherapy in early breast cancer. Sequencing was performed with immunoSEQ multiplex PCR; in TCRdb, only in-frame clones are kept and a portion is missing. The sample gives 24,000 or so clones, roughly 89% of which show up once; 25% to 35% is in the top ten. The sample's treatment: preoperative locoregional IRX-2 cytokine immunotherapy. This specimen was tumor tissue, taken after IRX-2 immunotherapy. The receptors were gathered from a human donor with breast cancer.

The chain carries TRBV10-3 and TRBJ2-5; a possible D gene is TRBD2 (6 bases). The CDR3 has 12 amino acids. In germline, CDR1 is ENHRY, CDR2 SYGVKD. Trimming removed 4 bases from V and 5 bases from J, with 8 bases in between. DNA of the CDR3: TGTGCCATCAGTGTGGAGGGGGAGACCCAGTACTTC. Protein: CAISVEGETQYF.

V usage is TRBV11-3 and J usage is TRBJ1-4; TRBD1 agrees at 10 bases. The germline gives CDR1 SGHNT, CDR2 YENEEA. CDR3 length equals 16 residues. Losses at the gene ends were 5 bases for V and 7 bases for J; bases not matched to a gene: 10. This chain's CDR3 is CASSPTLTGGFEKLFF. DNA of the CDR3: TGTGCCAGCAGCCCCACCCTGACAGGGGGCTTTGAAAAACTGTTTTTT. The variable domain in full, completed from reference TRBV11-3 and TRBJ1-4, reads EAGVVQSPRYKIIEKKQPVAFWCNPISGHNTLYWYLQNLGQGPELLIRYENEEAVDDSQLPKDRFSAERLKGVDSTLKIQPAELGDSAVYLCASSPTLTGGFEKLFFGSGTQLSVL.

This chain connects TRBV11-1 to TRBJ1-1; D gene uncertain. The V end lost 5 bases, the J end lost 5 bases, and 15 bases lay between the germline ends. Germline CDR1 and CDR2: SGHAT and FQDESV (reference sequence). This CDR3 is 14 amino acids long. This chain's CDR3 is CASSMVVGETEAFF. The CDR3 DNA reads as TGTGCCAGCAGCATGGTGGTGGGTGAGACTGAAGCTTTCTTT.

The V and J genes are TRBV7-9 and TRBJ2-5; no clear D. This CDR3 comprises 14 residues. Germline V gene sequence: CDR1 SEHNR, CDR2 FQNEAQ (reference sequence). Trimming removed 1 base from V and 2 bases from J, with 8 bases in between. CDR3 in DNA: TGTGCCAGCAGCTTAGACATGGAACAAGAGACCCAGTACTTC. Its translation: CASSLDMEQETQYF. Looking up the rest from reference TRBV7-9 and TRBJ2-5 gives the full variable domain: DTGVSQNPRHKITKRGQNVTFRCDPISEHNRLYWYRQTLGQGPEFLTYFQNEAQLEKSRLLSDRFSAERPKGSFSTLEIQRTEQGDSAMYLCASSLDMEQETQYFGPGTRLLVL.

The chain is built from TRBV5-1 and TRBJ1-4; perhaps TRBD1 as D (5 bases). The CDR3 spans 16 residues. V lost 0 bases to trimming and J lost 3 bases, with 12 bases between them. The germline V gene has CDR1 SGHRS and CDR2 YFSETQ. The CDR3: CASSLASGVANEKLFF. The CDR3 coding sequence is TGCGCCAGCAGCTTGGCCTCGGGGGTGGCTAATGAAAAACTGTTTTTT. The complete variable domain, with remaining parts taken from reference TRBV5-1 and TRBJ1-4, reads KAGVTQTPRYLIKTRGQQVTLSCSPISGHRSVSWYQQTPGQGLQFLFEYFSETQRNKGNFPGRFSGRQFSNSRSEMNVSTLELGDSALYLCASSLASGVANEKLFFGSGTQLSVL.

This chain connects TRBV28 to TRBJ2-7; perhaps TRBD1 as D (5 bases). From germline, CDR1 is MDHEN and CDR2 SYDVKM. The V gene lost 5 bases and the J gene lost 3 bases, with 11 bases spanning the gap. This CDR3 has 13 amino acids. CDR3 in amino acids: CASSGYRIYEQYV. CDR3 sequence (DNA): TGTGCCAGCAGTGGCTACAGGATCTACGAGCAGTACGTC.

The rearrangement uses TRBV6-5 and TRBJ1-1; D is undetermined. This CDR3 contains 12 residues. Trimming took 5 bases from V and 6 from J, leaving 10 bases between them. The germline CDR1 and CDR2 sequences are MNHEY and SVGAGI. This chain's CDR3 is CASSGPWAEAFF. The CDR3 bases are TGTGCCAGCAGTGGACCGTGGGCTGAAGCTTTCTTT.

V and J are TRBV5-5 and TRBJ2-1; a possible D gene is TRBD2 (6 bases). CDR1 and CDR2 (germline): SGHKS, YYEKEE (reference sequence). Trimming pared 3 bases from V and 15 bases from J, leaving 13 bases between. The CDR3 contains 11 residues. The CDR3 DNA reads TGTGCCAGCAGCTCCCGGGACTGGCTGTTCTTC. Protein sequence: CASSSRDWLFF. Using reference TRBV5-5 and TRBJ2-1 for the parts outside the CDR3, the full variable domain is DAGVTQSPTHLIKTRGQQVTLRCSPISGHKSVSWYQQVLGQGPQFIFQYYEKEERGRGNFPDRFSARQFPNYSSELNVNALLLGDSALYLCASSSRDWLFFGPGTRLTVL.

J is TRBJ1-2 and V is TRBV7-9, with D hard to call. The CDR3 is 14 amino acids. CDR1 is SEHNR, CDR2 FQNEAQ, per germline (reference sequence). The V gene lost 2 bases and the J gene lost 1 base, with 8 bases spanning the gap. This CDR3 is CASSLPLSNYGYTF. CDR3 bases: TGTGCCAGCAGCTTACCTCTCAGTAACTATGGCTACACCTTC.

J is TRBJ1-6 and V is TRBV2; D not resolved. This CDR3 comprises 13 residues. With 7 bases removed from V and 4 bases from J, the gap between germline ends came to 8 bases. Germline assignment: CDR1 SNHLY and CDR2 FYNNEI. DNA of the CDR3: TGTGCCAGCATCTGGGATTATAATTCACCCCTCCACTTT. It translates to CASIWDYNSPLHF.

The chain employs TRBV5-5 and TRBJ2-2; D is possibly TRBD1 (5 bases). V lost 1 base and J 8 bases, leaving 15 bases between the germline ends. The CDR3 is 15 amino acids. Germline CDR1 SGHKS, CDR2 YYEKEE (reference sequence). The CDR3 loop is CASSLRVTVGGELFF. The CDR3, as DNA: TGTGCCAGCAGCTTGCGGGTGACAGTGGGGGGGGAGCTGTTTTTT.

The chain carries TRBV7-9 and TRBJ2-7; 7 nucleotides align to TRBD2. Germline V gives CDR1 SEHNR, CDR2 FQNEAQ (reference sequence). V trimming: 5 bases; J trimming: 0 bases; junction bases outside the gene matches: 7. CDR3 size: 15 residues. The chain's CDR3 is CASSASGTVSYEQYF. Here the CDR3 DNA reads TGTGCCAGCAGCGCAAGCGGGACGGTCTCCTACGAGCAGTACTTC.

CDR3 nucleotide sequence: TGCAGCGTTGACAGGGGGGGCACCGGGGAGCTGTTTTTT. Residues: CSVDRGGTGELFF. The chain employs TRBV29-1 and TRBJ2-2; D is tentatively TRBD1 or TRBD2 (7 bases each). The CDR3 runs 13 residues. The germline gives CDR1 SQVTM, CDR2 ANQGSEA. V was cut by 3 bases and J by 4 bases, with 9 bases left in between.

The rearrangement links TRBV19 to TRBJ1-1; TRBD1 matches 9 bases. Germline assignment: CDR1 LNHDA and CDR2 SQIVND (reference sequence). CDR3 length: 15 residues. Germline trimming cut 5 bases from V and 0 bases from J; bases unmatched to any gene: 4. The DNA of the CDR3 is TGTGCCAGTAGTGGGGACAGGGTGGTGAACACTGAAGCTTTCTTT. Translation: CASSGDRVVNTEAFF.

The CDR3 DNA is TGTGCCAGCAGTTCGAGTGAGAGCAATCAGCCCCAGCATTTT. Residues: CASSSSESNQPQHF. The rearrangement links TRBV9 to TRBJ1-5; D not resolved. This CDR3 contains 14 residues. The germline gives CDR1 SGDLS, CDR2 YYNGEE. Trimming cost V 5 bases and J 1 base, with 10 bases left between them.

V usage is TRBV7-8 and J usage is TRBJ2-6; D uncertain. Trimming took off 5 bases at V and 0 bases at J, with 8 bases between the two ends. The length of the CDR3 is 15 residues. In germline, CDR1 is SGHVS, CDR2 FQNEAQ. The CDR3 loop is CASSVRRSGANVLTF. In DNA, the CDR3 is TGTGCCAGCAGCGTCCGTCGCTCTGGGGCCAACGTCCTGACTTTC. The whole variable domain, filled in from reference TRBV7-8 and TRBJ2-6, reads GAGVSQSPRYKVAKRGQDVALRCDPISGHVSLFWYQQALGQGPEFLTYFQNEAQLDKSGLPSDRFFAERPEGSVSTLKIQRTQQEDSAVYLCASSVRRSGANVLTFGAGSRLTVL.

The V call is TRBV19, the J call TRBJ1-5, with D possibly matching TRBD1 (5 bases). V was cut by 5 bases and J by 0 bases, with 20 bases left in between. The CDR3 is 18 amino acids. Germline CDR1 LNHDA, CDR2 SQIVND (reference sequence). The chain's CDR3 is CASSFRARGGDSNQPQHF. Written as DNA, the CDR3 is TGTGCCAGTAGTTTCCGTGCCCGGGGAGGGGATAGCAATCAGCCCCAGCATTTT.

This chain uses TRBV9 with TRBJ1-1, with 10 bases aligning to TRBD1. Unmatched junction bases numbered 5, after V lost 4 bases and J lost 5 bases. Per germline, CDR1 SGDLS and CDR2 YYNGEE. This CDR3 spans 14 amino acids. The CDR3 bases are TGTGCCAGCAGCCCGGGACAGGGGAGGACTGAAGCTTTCTTT. Translating it yields CASSPGQGRTEAFF.

The J gene is TRBJ1-2, the V gene TRBV5-1, with D possibly matching TRBD1 (5 bases). The CDR3 length is 14 residues. The germline CDR1 and CDR2 sequences are SGHRS and YFSETQ. Trimming removed 4 bases from V and 2 bases from J, with 12 bases in between. CDR3 nucleotide sequence: TGCGCCAGCAGCGTAAGGGACGGCAACTATGGCTACACCTTC. Protein: CASSVRDGNYGYTF.